The source of this T cell receptor beta chain is a study of T cells in Graves' hyperthyroidism and ophthalmopathy. Overall study results and limits: Model output signaled ophthalmopathy a median around 6.9 months ahead of onset. Most thyroid clonotypes with frequency above 0.001 were detected in blood.

Amplified TCR beta CDR3 regions came from RNA transcripts. In the first-round RT-PCR of the TCR CDR3, the HTBI primer set was used. TCRdb itself ran the multiplex PCR reads through MiXCR, one entry per CDR3 protein. The sample holds 50,000 to 60,000 distinct CDR3 sequences; around half are singletons and the top ten take 9.5% to 15%. This clonotype has a count of ten or more. Its target is not known. The source material was blood. The sequence was collected from a woman aged 25 to 39 with Graves' ophthalmopathy.

The CDR3 nucleotides read TGTGCCAGTAGTATATCAGGGAACAATCAGCCCCAGCATTTT. Translation: CASSISGNNQPQHF. The V gene is TRBV19, the J gene TRBJ1-5; perhaps TRBD1 as D (5 bases). V lost 2 bases and J lost 3, with 8 bases in between. Germline loops: CDR1 LNHDA, CDR2 SQIVND (reference sequence). The CDR3 is 14 amino acids.